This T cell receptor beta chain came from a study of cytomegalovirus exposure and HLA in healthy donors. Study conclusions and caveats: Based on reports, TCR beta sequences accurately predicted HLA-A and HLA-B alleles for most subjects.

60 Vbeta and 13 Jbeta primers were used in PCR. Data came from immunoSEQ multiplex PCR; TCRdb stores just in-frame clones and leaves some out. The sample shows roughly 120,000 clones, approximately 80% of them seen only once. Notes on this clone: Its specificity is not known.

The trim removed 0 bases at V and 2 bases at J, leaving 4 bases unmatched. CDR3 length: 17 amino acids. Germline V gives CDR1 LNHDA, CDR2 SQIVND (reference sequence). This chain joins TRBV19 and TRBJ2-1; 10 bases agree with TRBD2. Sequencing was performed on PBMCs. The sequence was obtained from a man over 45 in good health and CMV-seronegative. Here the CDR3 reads CASSIDRAGGPYNEQFF. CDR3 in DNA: TGTGCCAGTAGTATAGATCGAGCGGGGGGGCCCTACAATGAGCAGTTCTTC.